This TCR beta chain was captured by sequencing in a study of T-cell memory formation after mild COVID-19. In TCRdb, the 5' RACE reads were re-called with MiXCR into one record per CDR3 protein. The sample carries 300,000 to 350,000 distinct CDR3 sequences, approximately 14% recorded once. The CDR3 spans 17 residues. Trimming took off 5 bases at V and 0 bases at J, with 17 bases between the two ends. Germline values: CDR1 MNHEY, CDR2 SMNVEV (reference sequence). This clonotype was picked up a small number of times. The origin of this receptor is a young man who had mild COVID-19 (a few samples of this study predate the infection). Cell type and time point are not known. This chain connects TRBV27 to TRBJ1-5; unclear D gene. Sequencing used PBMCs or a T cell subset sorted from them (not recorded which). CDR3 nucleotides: TGTGCCAGCAGTCGGTTCTTTGACGGAAATAGCAATCAGCCCCAGCATTTT. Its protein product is CASSRFFDGNSNQPQHF.